Each of the 10 T cell receptor beta chains below was sequenced from the same sample in a study of blood T cell repertoires in COVID-19. Only in-frame clones appear in the TCRdb table, and some are missing; sequencing was by immunoSEQ multiplex PCR. Found here are about 74,000 clones, around nine tenths of them singletons; the top ten hold more than 4.5%. Sequences were obtained from peripheral blood. The receptors come from a woman older than 75 with acute or convalescent COVID-19.

V is TRBV5-6 and J is TRBJ2-7; D is perhaps TRBD2 (9 bases). The V and J ends lost 0 bases and 5 bases respectively, with 27 bases between them. The CDR3 has 19 amino acids. Germline lookup yields CDR1 SGHDT and CDR2 YYEEEE. The chain's CDR3 is CASSLVGRGRVAGAHEQYF. DNA for the CDR3: TGTGCCAGCAGCTTGGTAGGCAGGGGGCGAGTAGCGGGAGCCCACGAGCAGTACTTC.

This sequence joins TRBV10-1 and TRBJ2-2; 7 positions agree with TRBD2. CDR1 WNHNN and CDR2 SYGVQD come from the germline V gene (reference sequence). With V trimmed by 0 bases and J by 1 base, 5 bases remained unmatched. The CDR3 consists of 17 residues. The CDR3 reads CASSESIASGNTGELFF. CDR3 DNA sequence: TGCGCCAGCAGTGAGTCCATTGCTAGCGGGAACACCGGGGAGCTGTTTTTT.

The J gene is TRBJ1-2, the V gene TRBV19, with D tentatively TRBD1 (6 bases). V lost 6 bases and J lost 3, with 14 bases in between. This CDR3 has 14 amino acids. In germline, CDR1 is LNHDA, CDR2 SQIVND (reference sequence). CDR3 nucleotide sequence: TGTGCCAGTAGGGGACAAGGGTACTACTATGGCTACACCTTC. It specifies CASRGQGYYYGYTF.

The chain carries TRBV5-5 and TRBJ2-7, with 8 bases fitting TRBD1. This CDR3 has 13 residues. Losses at the gene ends were 1 base for V and 5 bases for J; bases not matched to a gene: 2. Looked up from germline, CDR1 is SGHKS and CDR2 is YYEKEE (reference sequence). The CDR3 region is CASSLPGGDEQYF. CDR3 sequence (DNA): TGTGCCAGCAGCTTGCCAGGGGGCGACGAGCAGTACTTC.

V gene TRBV30 combines with J gene TRBJ2-7; TRBD2 matches 10 bases. V shed 2 bases, J shed 3 bases, and the junction held 4 bases outside the gene matches. The germline V gene has CDR1 GTSNPN and CDR2 SVGIG (reference sequence). The CDR3 has 14 residues. The CDR3 loop reads CAWSTSGRGYEQYF. CDR3 DNA: TGTGCCTGGAGTACGAGCGGGAGGGGCTACGAGCAGTACTTC.

This sequence joins TRBV5-1 and TRBJ2-3; 9 bases agree with TRBD2. This CDR3 contains 15 residues. Germline-derived CDR1 and CDR2 are SGHRS and YFSETQ. The V segment lost 4 bases and the J segment 1 base; nucleotides outside the gene matches: 4. The CDR3 sequence is CASSVAGVGTDTQYF. CDR3 sequence (DNA): TGCGCCAGCAGCGTAGCGGGAGTCGGCACAGATACGCAGTATTTT.

V usage is TRBV9 and J usage is TRBJ1-2; 7 positions match TRBD1. Trimming took 4 bases from V and 8 from J; bases not matched to a gene: 11. Germline CDR1 reads SGDLS; CDR2 reads YYNGEE. The CDR3 extends over 14 amino acids. CDR3 DNA: TGTGCCAGCAGCAAAATCGACAGGGCCAGCGGCTACACCTTC. Protein: CASSKIDRASGYTF.

The chain is built from TRBV30 and TRBJ2-3, with a possible D match to TRBD2 (6 bases). In germline, CDR1 is GTSNPN, CDR2 SVGIG (reference sequence). The CDR3 has 13 residues. V was clipped by 1 base and J by 11 bases, with 16 bases between them. The CDR3 region is CAWSAAGGVGQYF. Written as DNA, the CDR3 is TGTGCCTGGAGTGCGGCTGGAGGGGTAGGGCAGTATTTT.

This chain joins TRBV25-1 and TRBJ2-1; possibly TRBD2 for D (5 bases). V lost 3 bases and J 13 bases, leaving 19 bases between the germline ends. The CDR3 spans 14 residues. In germline, CDR1 is MGHDK, CDR2 SYGVNS. The CDR3 here is CASSDFLRGIEQFF. The CDR3, as DNA: TGTGCCAGCAGTGACTTTCTCCGGGGTATCGAACAGTTCTTC.

The genes are TRBV14 and TRBJ2-1; D may be TRBD1 (6 bases). Germline CDR1 SGHDN, CDR2 FVKESK. V lost 4 bases and J 4 bases, leaving 17 bases between the germline ends. The CDR3 covers 16 residues. The chain's CDR3 is CASSPSRGQGYNEQFF. Here the CDR3 DNA reads TGTGCCAGCAGCCCCTCTCGGGGACAAGGATACAATGAGCAGTTCTTC.